The 17 T cell receptor beta chains listed next were all sequenced from one sample in a study of blood T cell repertoires in COVID-19. Repertoires were generated with immunoSEQ multiplex PCR, while TCRdb's copy carries only in-frame clones and drops some. Of fewer than 200,000 clones in the sample, 75% to 85% were seen once. The sequenced sample consisted of peripheral blood. All receptors derive from a man between 60 and 70 years old with acute or convalescent COVID-19.

The rearrangement links TRBV3-1 (or the pseudogene TRBV3-2) to TRBJ1-1; 10 nucleotides line up with TRBD1. The CDR3 sequence is 16 residues long. The ends lost 4 bases at V and 2 bases at J; junction bases unmatched: 7. Germline CDR1 is LGHDT and CDR2 is YNNKEL (reference sequence). The chain's CDR3 is CASSLGQGVLNTEAFF. In nucleotides, the CDR3 is TGTGCCAGCAGCCTTGGACAGGGGGTCCTAAACACTGAAGCTTTCTTT.

The chain is built from TRBV3-1 (or the pseudogene TRBV3-2) and TRBJ1-2; 10 positions match TRBD1. Germline loops: CDR1 LGHDT, CDR2 YNNKEL (reference sequence). This CDR3 is 16 amino acids long. J gave up 4 bases and V 1 base, and 6 bases lay outside the gene matches. Here the CDR3 reads CASSQGTGGLLYGYTF. CDR3 sequence (DNA): TGTGCCAGCAGCCAAGGGACAGGGGGACTACTCTATGGCTACACCTTC.

This chain connects TRBV24-1 to TRBJ2-5; 8 nucleotides line up with TRBD2. Germline V gives CDR1 KGHDR, CDR2 SFDVKD. The CDR3 sequence is 15 residues long. The J segment lost 4 bases and the V segment lost 2 bases, leaving 5 bases of the junction unmatched. The CDR3 DNA sequence: TGTGCCACCAGTGATTCCCGCCGGGGGGGAGAGACCCAGTACTTC. This encodes CATSDSRRGGETQYF.

The rearrangement uses TRBV5-5 and TRBJ1-2; no firm D call. Trimming took off 5 bases at V and 5 bases at J, with 13 bases between the two ends. Germline lookup yields CDR1 SGHKS and CDR2 YYEKEE (reference sequence). CDR3 length: 13 amino acids. CDR3 DNA: TGTGCCAGCAGTTCTGGGCGGGAATATGGCTACACCTTC. It encodes CASSSGREYGYTF.

The chain employs TRBV5-4 and TRBJ1-4, with D unresolved. CDR3 length: 12 amino acids. CDR1 is SGHNT and CDR2 is YYREEE in the germline V gene (reference sequence). Trimming stripped 4 bases from V and 8 bases from J, with 9 bases between. The CDR3 is CASSPLGEKLFF. In DNA, the CDR3 is TGTGCCAGCAGCCCCCTCGGGGAAAAACTGTTTTTT.

The V gene is TRBV5-6, the J gene TRBJ2-3, with 13 bases identical to TRBD2. The V gene's germline CDR1 is SGHDT and CDR2 YYEEEE. This CDR3 region has 17 residues. Trimming cost V 4 bases and J 5 bases; bases outside gene matches: 10. Here the CDR3 reads CASSAGTSGKGRDTQYF. CDR3 bases: TGTGCCAGCAGCGCGGGGACTAGCGGGAAGGGACGAGATACGCAGTATTTT.

The chain employs TRBV4-1 and TRBJ1-1; unclear D gene. This CDR3 region has 14 residues. Germline CDR1 reads MGHRA; CDR2 reads YSYEKL. V was trimmed by 5 bases and J by 2 bases, leaving 12 bases between them. CDR3 bases: TGCGCCAGCAGCTATGGGCCAAGCAACACTGAAGCTTTCTTT. Residues: CASSYGPSNTEAFF.

The J gene is TRBJ1-2, the V gene TRBV12-3 or TRBV12-4; no definite D call. CDR3 length: 13 amino acids. Trimming removed 5 bases at V and 5 bases at J, with 12 bases between. The CDR3 nucleotides are TGTGCCAGCAGTCCTACAGTTACATATGGCTACACCTTC. Translating gives CASSPTVTYGYTF.

The gene calls are TRBV7-9 and TRBJ1-4; 8 bases are a match to TRBD1. This CDR3 is built from 13 residues. The ends lost 3 bases at V and 11 bases at J; junction bases unmatched: 5. The V gene's germline CDR1 is SEHNR and CDR2 FQNEAQ (reference sequence). CDR3 loop: CASSFGTGDKLFF. CDR3 sequence (DNA): TGTGCCAGCAGCTTCGGGACAGGAGATAAACTGTTTTTT.

This clone was seen a handful of times. The chain couples TRBV4-2 to TRBJ2-7; 9 positions agree with TRBD2. Germline V gene lookup returns CDR1 LGHNA and CDR2 YNFKEQ. V shed 1 base, J shed 6 bases, and the junction held 7 bases outside the gene matches. This CDR3 comprises 15 residues. The CDR3 sequence is CASSQGGGGALEQYF. The CDR3 DNA reads TGTGCCAGCAGCCAAGGCGGCGGGGGGGCTCTCGAGCAGTACTTC.

This clone was observed a single time. This chain links TRBV29-1 with TRBJ1-1; TRBD1 might be the D (5 bases). The CDR3 is made up of 14 amino acids. Between the trimmed V and J ends, which lost 6 bases and 1 base, there was a span of 15 bases. Germline CDR1 is SQVTM and CDR2 is ANQGSEA. CDR3 loop: CSVRAGQGNTEAFF. In DNA, the CDR3 is TGCAGCGTGAGGGCGGGGCAGGGGAACACTGAAGCTTTCTTT.

The CDR3 loop is CASSIVPVYNQPQHF. The CDR3 region has the DNA TGTGCCAGTAGTATAGTTCCGGTGTACAATCAGCCCCAGCATTTT. This rearrangement joins TRBV19 to TRBJ1-5; D not resolved. V dropped 1 base and J dropped 3 bases, with 10 bases sitting between them. The CDR3 is 15 residues long. Per the germline V gene, CDR1 is LNHDA and CDR2 is SQIVND (reference sequence).

V is TRBV4-1 and J is TRBJ2-6, with 9 bases matching TRBD2. The CDR3 is made up of 18 amino acids. Germline trimming cut 4 bases from V and 1 base from J; bases unmatched to any gene: 8. From germline, CDR1 is MGHRA and CDR2 YSYEKL. The CDR3: CASSLSSGAQSGANVLTF. CDR3 coding DNA: TGCGCCAGCAGCCTTTCTAGCGGGGCCCAGTCTGGGGCCAACGTCCTGACTTTC.

The V gene is TRBV27, the J gene TRBJ1-5, with D possibly matching TRBD1 (6 bases). Trimming shortened V by 3 bases and J by 3 bases, and 12 bases separated the two germline ends. Germline V CDR1 and CDR2: MNHEY, SMNVEV (reference sequence). CDR3 length equals 15 residues. CDR3 amino acids: CASSLTTGNNQPQHF. CDR3 bases: TGTGCCAGCAGTTTGACCACAGGGAACAATCAGCCCCAGCATTTT.

V usage is TRBV5-1 and J usage is TRBJ2-2; D possibly corresponds to TRBD1 (6 bases). Trimming cost V 4 bases and J 4 bases, with 14 bases left between them. The CDR3 covers 15 residues. In germline, CDR1 is SGHRS, CDR2 YFSETQ. The CDR3: CASSADGRGTGELFF. DNA of the CDR3: TGCGCCAGCAGCGCCGACGGCAGGGGCACCGGGGAGCTGTTTTTT. The variable domain in full, completed from reference TRBV5-1 and TRBJ2-2, reads KAGVTQTPRYLIKTRGQQVTLSCSPISGHRSVSWYQQTPGQGLQFLFEYFSETQRNKGNFPGRFSGRQFSNSRSEMNVSTLELGDSALYLCASSADGRGTGELFFGEGSRLTVL.

This chain links TRBV7-2 with TRBJ2-2; no firm D call. V was trimmed by 5 bases and J by 0 bases, leaving 4 bases between them. The CDR3 sequence is 13 residues long. The V gene's germline CDR1 is SGHTA and CDR2 FQGNSA. Here the CDR3 reads CASSLPNTGELFF. In nucleotides, the CDR3 is TGTGCCAGCAGCCTACCGAACACCGGGGAGCTGTTTTTT.

The chain links TRBV19 to TRBJ2-1, with 10 bases matching TRBD1. CDR1 is LNHDA and CDR2 is SQIVND in the germline V gene (reference sequence). The CDR3 loop spans 18 amino acids. The V segment lost 3 bases and the J segment 2 bases; nucleotides outside the gene matches: 10. DNA of the CDR3: TGTGCCAGTAGTATCCAAGGGCTGACAGGGGGCGCCTACAATGAGCAGTTCTTC. It specifies CASSIQGLTGGAYNEQFF.